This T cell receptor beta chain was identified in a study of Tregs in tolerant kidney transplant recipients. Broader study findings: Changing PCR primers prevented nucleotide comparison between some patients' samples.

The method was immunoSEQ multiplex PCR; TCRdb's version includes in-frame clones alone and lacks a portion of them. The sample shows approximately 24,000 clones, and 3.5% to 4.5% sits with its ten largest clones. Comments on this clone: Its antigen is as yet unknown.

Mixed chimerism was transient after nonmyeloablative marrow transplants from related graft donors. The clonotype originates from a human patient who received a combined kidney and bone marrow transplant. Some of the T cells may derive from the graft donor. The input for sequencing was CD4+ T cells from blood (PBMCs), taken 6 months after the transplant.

The sequenced part of the CDR3 DNA is TGTGCCAGTACCCCAGGAGAGAATAGCAATCAGCCC. Translation: CASTPGENSNQP. The full CDR3 protein is CASTPGENSNQPQHF. This chain links TRBV19 with TRBJ1-5; D is undetermined. The read halts 3 residues ahead of the CDR3 end, with the missing end drawn from the germline J gene. Germline lookup yields CDR1 LNHDA and CDR2 SQIVND (reference sequence). The CDR3 runs to 15 residues. The V and J ends lost 7 bases and 0 bases respectively, with 13 bases between them.